The clone carrying this TCR beta chain was seen a single time. Its antigen remains unknown. This sample is drawn from a study of cytomegalovirus exposure and HLA in healthy donors. Germline CDR1 reads SGHAT; CDR2 reads FQDESV (reference sequence). The CDR3 loop spans 14 amino acids. V dropped 4 bases and J dropped 4; count of bases not matched to a gene: 5. Findings of the study overall: Earlier analysis looked at TCR beta V segments, and most were productive about 87% or about 30% of the time.

Donors showed nominal health when sampled, although they likely had unrecorded immune exposures. With 60 Vbeta and 13 Jbeta primers, the PCR was carried out. Some clones are missing from TCRdb's copy, which holds only in-frame ones; the method was immunoSEQ multiplex PCR. This repertoire shows approximately 140,000 clones, 70% to 85% found once; its top ten account for over 1%. The chain uses TRBV11-1 and TRBJ1-2, with 8 bases that match TRBD1. The sequence derives from a boy younger than 18 in good health and CMV-seronegative. The sample comprised PBMCs. CDR3 coding DNA: TGTGCCAGCAGCTCCGGACAGGGCGCCTATGGCTACACCTTC. Translating gives CASSSGQGAYGYTF.